This TCR beta chain was identified in a study of T cell repertoires in cytomegalovirus infection. TCRdb processed the reads anew with MiXCR; each CDR3 protein has one entry. The data show fewer than 1,000,000 distinct CDR3 sequences, with 30% to 40% seen just once and around an eighth held by the top ten. CDR3 length: 12 amino acids. Trimming pared 7 bases from V and 7 bases from J, leaving 10 bases between. CDR1 ENHRY and CDR2 SYGVKD come from the germline V gene. As regards this clonotype: Its antigen is unknown.

The J gene is TRBJ2-2, the V gene TRBV10-3, with D possibly being TRBD1 or TRBD2 (5 bases each). The sample here was cultured CD8+ T cells from PBMCs, taken from culture after CMV antigen stimulation. This TCR derives from a human donor in good health (CMV status not recorded). Some clones in this sample may be carry-over from other donors' samples. In nucleotides, the CDR3 is TGTGCCATCACGGGACGGGGCGGGGAGCTGTTTTTT. Amino acids: CAITGRGGELFF.